This is a list of T cell receptor beta chains from one sample in a study of blood T cell repertoires in COVID-19. Data came from immunoSEQ multiplex PCR; TCRdb stores just in-frame clones and leaves some out. The table lists 160,000 or so clones, about four fifths of them singletons. Specimen: peripheral blood. Source of these receptors: a man in his sixties with active or convalescent COVID-19. The CDR3 runs from the conserved cysteine through the conserved F or W. Fields, in order: clone size, V gene, D gene, J gene, CDR3 protein, CDR3 DNA. The D gene is left open where the match is weak. Only part of the rows carry a size: once, few, many, or a class if the clone is expanded.

clone_size: -; v_call: TRBV7-6; d_call: TRBD2; j_call: TRBJ2-2; cdr3_aa: CASSPSTSGPMNTGELFF; cdr3_nt: TGTGCCAGCAGCCCCTCGACTAGCGGGCCCATGAACACCGGGGAGCTGTTTTTT
clone_size: -; v_call: TRBV21-1; d_call: -; j_call: TRBJ2-5; cdr3_aa: CASSKDFRGTHETQYF; cdr3_nt: TGTGCCAGCAGCAAAGACTTCAGGGGGACCCACGAGACCCAGTACTTC
clone_size: -; v_call: TRBV27; d_call: -; j_call: TRBJ2-2; cdr3_aa: CASSRGLNGELFF; cdr3_nt: TGTGCCAGCAGTCGCGGCCTGAACGGGGAGCTGTTTTTT
clone_size: once; v_call: TRBV5-1; d_call: -; j_call: TRBJ2-5; cdr3_aa: CASNYRTEFQETQYF; cdr3_nt: TGCGCCAGCAACTACCGGACAGAATTTCAAGAGACCCAGTACTTC
clone_size: -; v_call: TRBV21-1; d_call: -; j_call: TRBJ2-5; cdr3_aa: CASSTPGTGVIRQETQYF; cdr3_nt: TGTGCCAGCAGCACCCCGGGGACAGGGGTTATTCGCCAAGAGACCCAGTACTTC
clone_size: -; v_call: TRBV19; d_call: -; j_call: TRBJ2-3; cdr3_aa: CASSMEMGGTQYF; cdr3_nt: TGTGCCAGTAGTATGGAGATGGGGGGTACGCAGTATTTT
clone_size: -; v_call: TRBV18; d_call: TRBD1; j_call: TRBJ1-2; cdr3_aa: CASSPISGQGVYGYTF; cdr3_nt: TGTGCCAGCTCACCCATTTCGGGACAGGGGGTCTATGGCTACACCTTC
clone_size: -; v_call: TRBV27; d_call: TRBD1; j_call: TRBJ1-1; cdr3_aa: CASSYRRTGRGNTEAFF; cdr3_nt: TGTGCCAGCAGTTACAGAAGGACAGGGCGGGGGAACACTGAAGCTTTCTTT
clone_size: -; v_call: TRBV7-2; d_call: -; j_call: TRBJ2-3; cdr3_aa: CASSLDYLSTDTQYF; cdr3_nt: TGTGCCAGCAGCCTCGACTACCTGAGCACAGATACGCAGTATTTT
clone_size: -; v_call: TRBV11-2; d_call: -; j_call: TRBJ2-7; cdr3_aa: CASSKNFGLEDHEQYF; cdr3_nt: TGTGCCAGCAGCAAAAATTTCGGATTAGAGGATCACGAGCAGTACTTC
clone_size: -; v_call: TRBV5-1; d_call: TRBD1; j_call: TRBJ1-2; cdr3_aa: CASSLGLRDSHNYGYTF; cdr3_nt: TGCGCCAGCAGCTTGGGACTTCGGGACAGTCATAACTATGGCTACACCTTC
clone_size: -; v_call: TRBV5-1; d_call: -; j_call: TRBJ1-1; cdr3_aa: CASRKDSYTEAFF; cdr3_nt: TGCGCCAGTAGAAAAGATTCCTACACTGAAGCTTTCTTT
clone_size: few; v_call: TRBV10-3; d_call: -; j_call: TRBJ1-5; cdr3_aa: CAISADSGQPQHF; cdr3_nt: TGTGCCATCAGTGCCGACAGCGGGCAGCCCCAGCATTTT
clone_size: -; v_call: TRBV5-1; d_call: -; j_call: TRBJ1-3; cdr3_aa: CASSRTTGTSGNTIYF; cdr3_nt: TGCGCCAGCAGCAGAACAACCGGGACATCCGGAAACACCATATATTTT
clone_size: -; v_call: TRBV3-1/TRBV3-2; d_call: -; j_call: TRBJ2-7; cdr3_aa: CASSQDHRAYEQYF; cdr3_nt: TGTGCCAGCAGCCAAGATCACAGGGCCTACGAGCAGTACTTC
clone_size: once; v_call: TRBV4-1; d_call: -; j_call: TRBJ2-7; cdr3_aa: CASSQDLIGGAGYEQYF; cdr3_nt: TGCGCCAGCAGCCAAGATCTAATTGGGGGGGCCGGCTACGAGCAGTACTTC
clone_size: -; v_call: TRBV6-4; d_call: TRBD2; j_call: TRBJ2-5; cdr3_aa: CASSDVAGEETQYF; cdr3_nt: TGTGCCAGCAGTGACGTAGCGGGAGAAGAGACCCAGTACTTC
clone_size: -; v_call: TRBV7-9; d_call: -; j_call: TRBJ2-2; cdr3_aa: CASSSNTGELFF; cdr3_nt: TGTGCCAGCAGCTCAAACACCGGGGAGCTGTTTTTT
clone_size: -; v_call: TRBV13; d_call: -; j_call: TRBJ2-7; cdr3_aa: CASSTSDRSYEQYF; cdr3_nt: TGTGCCAGCAGCACCAGCGACAGGTCATACGAGCAGTACTTC
clone_size: -; v_call: TRBV28; d_call: TRBD2; j_call: TRBJ2-1; cdr3_aa: CASSETSGGYNEQFF; cdr3_nt: TGTGCCAGCAGCGAAACTAGCGGAGGTTACAATGAGCAGTTCTTC
clone_size: -; v_call: TRBV9; d_call: -; j_call: TRBJ1-4; cdr3_aa: CASRGLEEKLFF; cdr3_nt: TGTGCCAGCAGGGGGCTGGAAGAAAAACTGTTTTTT
clone_size: -; v_call: TRBV27; d_call: -; j_call: TRBJ1-5; cdr3_aa: CASSSSTGKVQPQHF; cdr3_nt: TGTGCCAGCAGTTCCTCAACAGGGAAAGTTCAGCCCCAGCATTTT
clone_size: -; v_call: TRBV2; d_call: -; j_call: TRBJ2-1; cdr3_aa: CASSEVGDNEQFF; cdr3_nt: TGTGCCAGCAGTGAAGTAGGGGACAATGAGCAGTTCTTC
clone_size: -; v_call: TRBV10-1; d_call: -; j_call: TRBJ2-7; cdr3_aa: CASSEVPGMEQYF; cdr3_nt: TGCGCCAGCAGTGAGGTTCCCGGGATGGAGCAGTACTTC
clone_size: -; v_call: TRBV28; d_call: -; j_call: TRBJ1-2; cdr3_aa: CASSLAADYGYTF; cdr3_nt: TGTGCCAGCAGTTTAGCCGCAGACTATGGCTACACCTTC
clone_size: -; v_call: TRBV7-6; d_call: TRBD2; j_call: TRBJ2-5; cdr3_aa: CASSPSMWGGQETQYF; cdr3_nt: TGTGCCAGCAGCCCAAGTATGTGGGGGGGCCAAGAGACCCAGTACTTC
clone_size: -; v_call: TRBV6-6; d_call: -; j_call: TRBJ1-5; cdr3_aa: CASSSGYNGNQPQHF; cdr3_nt: TGTGCCAGCAGTTCAGGGTATAACGGCAATCAGCCCCAGCATTTT
clone_size: -; v_call: TRBV5-1; d_call: TRBD1; j_call: TRBJ2-7; cdr3_aa: CASSVGQGLRQYF; cdr3_nt: TGCGCCAGCAGCGTGGGACAGGGGTTACGGCAGTACTTC
clone_size: few; v_call: TRBV6-5; d_call: -; j_call: TRBJ1-5; cdr3_aa: CASSYAGLNQPQHF; cdr3_nt: TGTGCCAGCAGTTACGCAGGCCTAAATCAGCCCCAGCATTTT
clone_size: -; v_call: TRBV6-5; d_call: TRBD1; j_call: TRBJ1-4; cdr3_aa: CASRVRQGVNEKLFF; cdr3_nt: TGTGCCAGCAGAGTTAGACAGGGGGTAAATGAAAAACTGTTTTTT
clone_size: -; v_call: TRBV3-1/TRBV3-2; d_call: TRBD1; j_call: TRBJ1-2; cdr3_aa: CASSHRTGGYGYTF; cdr3_nt: TGTGCCAGCAGCCATAGGACAGGGGGCTATGGCTACACCTTC
clone_size: -; v_call: TRBV29-1; d_call: TRBD1; j_call: TRBJ2-1; cdr3_aa: CSVWGQRDNEQFF; cdr3_nt: TGCAGCGTTTGGGGACAGAGAGACAATGAGCAGTTCTTC
clone_size: -; v_call: TRBV12-3/TRBV12-4; d_call: -; j_call: TRBJ2-1; cdr3_aa: CASSFLRDNEQFF; cdr3_nt: TGTGCCAGCAGTTTTCTAAGAGACAATGAGCAGTTCTTC
clone_size: -; v_call: TRBV28; d_call: -; j_call: TRBJ2-7; cdr3_aa: CASSSASANYEQYF; cdr3_nt: TGTGCCAGCAGTTCCGCTAGCGCGAACTACGAGCAGTACTTC
clone_size: -; v_call: TRBV5-1; d_call: -; j_call: TRBJ2-3; cdr3_aa: CASSLAVSADTQYF; cdr3_nt: TGCGCCAGCAGCTTGGCGGTTAGCGCAGATACGCAGTATTTT
clone_size: -; v_call: TRBV15; d_call: -; j_call: TRBJ1-2; cdr3_aa: CATTQGRGANYGYTF; cdr3_nt: TGTGCCACCACCCAGGGGAGGGGTGCTAACTATGGCTACACCTTC
clone_size: -; v_call: TRBV14; d_call: TRBD2; j_call: TRBJ2-7; cdr3_aa: CASSQATSGVYEQYF; cdr3_nt: TGTGCCAGCAGCCAAGCGACTAGCGGGGTCTACGAGCAGTACTTC
clone_size: -; v_call: TRBV7-9; d_call: -; j_call: TRBJ2-1; cdr3_aa: CASSLGVSEPEQFF; cdr3_nt: TGTGCCAGCAGCTTAGGAGTCTCTGAGCCTGAGCAGTTCTTC
clone_size: -; v_call: TRBV29-1; d_call: -; j_call: TRBJ2-7; cdr3_aa: CSVAFRSYEQYF; cdr3_nt: TGCAGCGTTGCCTTTCGCTCCTACGAGCAGTACTTC
clone_size: -; v_call: TRBV2; d_call: TRBD1; j_call: TRBJ1-5; cdr3_aa: CASSVTGYSNQPQHF; cdr3_nt: TGTGCCAGCAGTGTGACAGGGTATAGCAATCAGCCCCAGCATTTT
clone_size: -; v_call: TRBV2; d_call: TRBD2; j_call: TRBJ2-1; cdr3_aa: CARGLAGPNEQFF; cdr3_nt: TGTGCCAGGGGACTAGCGGGGCCGAATGAGCAGTTCTTC